The 15 T cell receptor beta chains given below trace back to one sample, sequenced in a study of blood T cell repertoires in COVID-19. TCRdb's table, derived via immunoSEQ multiplex PCR, lists solely in-frame clones and lacks some. This sample has roughly 64,000 clones, with around 84% found just once. The material sequenced was peripheral blood. The receptors stem from a man aged 45-65 years with active COVID-19.

The chain has TRBV27 and TRBJ2-2; possible D gene TRBD1, 5 bases. The CDR3 loop spans 15 amino acids. CDR1 MNHEY and CDR2 SMNVEV come from the germline V gene (reference sequence). Trimming removed 7 bases at V and 0 bases at J, with 12 bases between. The chain's CDR3 is CASTLWTPNTGELFF. The CDR3 region has the DNA TGTGCCAGCACCCTATGGACACCGAACACCGGGGAGCTGTTTTTT.

V is TRBV19 and J is TRBJ2-1; TRBD2 matches at 10 bases. Germline trimming cut 4 bases from V and 1 base from J; bases unmatched to any gene: 7. The germline CDR1 and CDR2 sequences are LNHDA and SQIVND (reference sequence). CDR3 length equals 17 residues. As DNA, the CDR3 is TGTGCCAGTAGTAAGTCTAGCGGGGGCCCTTCCTACAATGAGCAGTTCTTC. This sequence encodes CASSKSSGGPSYNEQFF.

The chain has TRBV27 and TRBJ1-3, with TRBD1 as a possible D gene (5 bases). The germline V gene has CDR1 MNHEY and CDR2 SMNVEV (reference sequence). Trimming took 2 bases from V and 0 from J, leaving 8 bases between them. This CDR3 is built from 15 residues. CDR3: CASSLRGGSGNTIYF. CDR3 sequence (DNA): TGTGCCAGCAGTTTACGGGGGGGCTCTGGAAACACCATATATTTT.

The J gene is TRBJ2-7, the V gene TRBV6-2 or TRBV6-3, with 9 positions matching TRBD1. Looked up from germline, CDR1 is MNHEY and CDR2 is SVGEGT. V lost 6 bases to trimming and J lost 8 bases; unmatched junction nucleotides: 5. The CDR3 is 12 residues long. CDR3 DNA sequence: TGTGCCAGCAGCCGACAGGGGGAAAAGCAGTACTTC. It encodes CASSRQGEKQYF.

The chain joins TRBV3-1 (or the pseudogene TRBV3-2) to TRBJ1-1, with D unresolved. Germline V CDR1 and CDR2: LGHDT, YNNKEL (reference sequence). V was pared by 6 bases and J by 1 base, with 12 bases between. The CDR3 has 14 amino acids. The CDR3 DNA reads as TGTGCCAGCAGTCCTTTAGCGGGGAACACTGAAGCTTTCTTT. Translating it yields CASSPLAGNTEAFF.

The count of this clone is one. The genes are TRBV24-1 and TRBJ1-4; D possibly corresponds to TRBD1 (6 bases). The germline V gene has CDR1 KGHDR and CDR2 SFDVKD. Trimming shortened V by 12 bases and J by 8 bases, and 18 bases separated the two germline ends. This CDR3 comprises 13 residues. CDR3 nucleotide sequence: TGTGCCTCGGGGGGCGCCCTAGGGGAAAAACTGTTTTTT. This encodes CASGGALGEKLFF.

V usage is TRBV5-6 and J usage is TRBJ1-2, with D possibly TRBD1 on 6 matching bases. The CDR3 is 13 residues long. Per the germline V gene, CDR1 is SGHDT and CDR2 is YYEEEE. V was cut by 3 bases and J by 7 bases, with 13 bases left in between. The CDR3 protein is CASSSAGGSGYTF. The CDR3 region has the DNA TGTGCCAGCAGCTCCGCGGGGGGCAGTGGCTACACCTTC.

A single count supports this clone. The chain links TRBV6-2 or TRBV6-3 to TRBJ2-3; TRBD1 is a possible D gene (5 bases). The CDR3 totals 13 residues. V lost 5 bases and J lost 8, with 14 bases in between. CDR1 is MNHEY, CDR2 SVGEGT, per germline. The CDR3 region has the DNA TGTGCCAGCAGTGCGCTGACAGTACCTACGCAGTATTTT. It specifies CASSALTVPTQYF.

This chain uses TRBV29-1 with TRBJ2-1, with TRBD2 matching 9 bases. Germline CDR1 reads SQVTM; CDR2 reads ANQGSEA. This CDR3 comprises 16 residues. V dropped 5 bases and J dropped 0; count of bases not matched to a gene: 8. The CDR3 sequence: CSVRAGGLRSYNEQFF. In nucleotides, the CDR3 is TGCAGCGTTAGGGCGGGGGGGCTTCGCTCCTACAATGAGCAGTTCTTC.

V usage is TRBV5-1 and J usage is TRBJ2-5; no firm D call. Germline V gives CDR1 SGHRS, CDR2 YFSETQ. The CDR3 loop spans 15 amino acids. Trimming took 4 bases from V and 0 from J, leaving 13 bases between them. The CDR3 region has the DNA TGCGCCAGCAGCCGACTGGAAGAGTACCAAGAGACCCAGTACTTC. Translating gives CASSRLEEYQETQYF.

The chain is built from TRBV18 and TRBJ1-2; D ambiguous. The CDR3 has 13 amino acids. Trimming left V 2 bases short and J 2 bases short, with 6 bases between. In germline, CDR1 is KGHSH, CDR2 LQKENI. As DNA, the CDR3 is TGTGCCAGCTCACCAAGCGAGAACTATGGCTACACCTTC. It codes for CASSPSENYGYTF.

This sequence joins TRBV15 and TRBJ2-1, with 12 nucleotides matching TRBD2. Germline values: CDR1 LNHNV, CDR2 YYDKDF (reference sequence). Trimming at V came to 4 bases and at J to 8 bases, leaving 6 bases not matched to a gene. CDR3 length: 15 amino acids. This CDR3 is CATSTRLAGVDEQFF. The DNA for the CDR3 is TGTGCCACCAGCACCCGACTAGCGGGAGTAGATGAGCAGTTCTTC. The variable domain in full, with the rest retrieved from reference TRBV15 and TRBJ2-1, is DAMVIQNPRYQVTQFGKPVTLSCSQTLNHNVMYWYQQKSSQAPKLLFHYYDKDFNNEADTPDNFQSRRPNTSFCFLDIRSPGLGDTAMYLCATSTRLAGVDEQFFGPGTRLTVL.

V and J are TRBV20-1 and TRBJ1-2; 8 positions agree with TRBD1. J lost 4 bases, V lost 3 bases, and 7 bases had no gene match. The CDR3 sequence is 14 residues long. Germline loops: CDR1 DFQATT, CDR2 SNEGSKA (reference sequence). The CDR3 is CSASDGTGGYGYTF. The CDR3 region has the DNA TGCAGTGCTAGTGATGGGACAGGCGGCTATGGCTACACCTTC.

This chain uses TRBV25-1 with TRBJ1-1; D is ambiguous. Looked up from germline, CDR1 is MGHDK and CDR2 is SYGVNS. The CDR3 consists of 12 residues. The V end lost 8 bases, the J end lost 4 bases, and 11 bases lay between the germline ends. CDR3 DNA sequence: TGTGCCAGCGGGCCCCGGCCCACTGAAGCTTTCTTT. Its translation is CASGPRPTEAFF.

This rearrangement joins TRBV18 to TRBJ2-7; 7 positions match TRBD2. This CDR3 spans 14 amino acids. Germline loops: CDR1 KGHSH, CDR2 LQKENI. The V and J ends lost 6 bases and 0 bases, in that order; junction bases with no gene match: 5. The CDR3 sequence: CASSQTSDSYEQYF. The CDR3 DNA sequence: TGTGCCAGCTCCCAAACTAGCGACTCCTACGAGCAGTACTTC.